This T cell receptor beta chain was retrieved from a study of OX40 agonist ivuxolimab in advanced cancers. Regarding the study in general: Ivuxolimab was a fully human IgG2 agonistic monoclonal antibody targeting the costimulatory receptor OX40 (CD134). Of the approximately 50 dose-escalation patients, hepatocellular carcinoma was present in about 19, melanoma in around 15, renal cell carcinoma in 9 and head and neck cancer in 9. Patients were allowed to have had prior anti-PD-1, anti-PD-L1 or anti-CTLA-4 therapy, and 40% to 45% of the dose-escalation patients had been treated with checkpoint inhibitors. Intravenous ivuxolimab was administered to patients every 2 weeks at six dose levels: 0.01, 0.1, 0.3, 1.5, 3 and 10 mg/kg. In the dose-escalation cohort, 65% to 90% of patients were male, and the mean age was approximately 64 years, with a range of about 23 to 90. Partial responses occurred in three dose-escalation patients, of whom one had hepatocellular carcinoma and two had cutaneous melanoma. Peripheral TCRbeta sequencing aimed to test whether ivuxolimab altered TCR sequence diversity and caused clonal T-cell expansion. The paper covers the monotherapy dose-escalation part of the phase I ivuxolimab trial, which included N of about 56 patients. Broader findings and caveats from the paper: Partial responders in the 0.1-3.0 mg/kg groups had among the lowest normalized peripheral clonal expansion, especially among CD8+ T cells. Which antigens the clonally expanded peripheral T cells were specific for was not determined. Clonal expansion of both CD4+ and CD8+ blood T cells was observed from baseline to week 6 at doses 0.1 to 3.0 mg/kg. Low levels of normalized T-cell clonal expansion were also seen in some patients who did not respond. After ivuxolimab, CD8+ T cells had more expanded clones than CD4+ T cells on average.

Genomic DNA was extracted from sorted cells for sequencing of the TCRbeta CDR3 region. TCRbeta CDR3 regions were sequenced using the immunoSEQ Assay. Not all clones reach the TCRdb copy of this immuneACCESS table, which keeps in-frame sequences only. Checked studies attribute under half of the gap to unresolved V genes and leave the rest unexplained. This sample comprises 77,000 or so clones, just under 95% of them detected only once. Roughly 11% of the sample comes from the top ten. With regard to this clone: Its antigen target is currently unknown. Base qualities were left out, and no much larger clone turns up one base away.

Spanning cysteine to phenylalanine, the CDR3 consists of 14 amino acids. The only DNA kept is the CDR3, 42 bases in frame from the first base. CDR1 and CDR2 are drawn from the germline V gene (reference sequence): LNHNV, YYDKDF. V lost 1 base and J lost 4 bases; the stretch between them is 10 bases long. Patients with autoimmune disease history or receiving systemic immunosuppression were excluded from the trial. Peripheral blood for TCR sequencing was collected from all dose cohorts at baseline, on cycle 4 day 1, and on cycle 7 day 1. The samples were taken from a phase I, first-in-human, multicenter, open-label dose-escalation trial of ivuxolimab. Adults with locally advanced or metastatic head and neck squamous cell, hepatocellular, melanoma or renal cell carcinoma were enrolled in the trial. Before TCR sequencing, CD4+ T cells and CD8+ T cells were sorted from peripheral blood as separate populations.

This sequence was found in an adult with an advanced solid tumor such as melanoma, head and neck, liver or kidney cancer. The specimen was CD4+ or CD8+ T cells sorted from blood, collected in a trial of the OX40 agonist ivuxolimab. This sequence uses TRBV15 and TRBJ2-5; the D element could tentatively be TRBD1 or TRBD2, as 5 bases agree for each. CDR3 protein: CATSRGAGRETQYF. The DNA sequence is TGTGCCACCAGCAGAGGGGCAGGGAGAGAGACCCAGTACTTC. The variable domain in full, with residues beyond the CDR3 obtained from the reference TRBV15 and TRBJ2-5 genes, is DAMVIQNPRYQVTQFGKPVTLSCSQTLNHNVMYWYQQKSSQAPKLLFHYYDKDFNNEADTPDNFQSRRPNTSFCFLDIRSPGLGDTAMYLCATSRGAGRETQYFGPGTRLLVL.